The rows below give T cell receptor beta chains drawn from one sample of a study of a mutant IDH1 vaccine in newly diagnosed glioma. Using immunoSEQ multiplex PCR, the repertoire was profiled, and TCRdb retains in-frame clones only, with some absent. This sample has 20,000 to 25,000 clones, with over 75% found just once. The sample in question was PBMCs, obtained from a glioma patient treated with radiotherapy, temozolomide or both. Source of these receptors: a man between 35 and 55 years old with glioma. CDR3s include the opening cysteine and the closing phenylalanine or tryptophan. A D gene is named only where the DNA matches it firmly. A clone size is listed for some rows: how often the clone was seen (once, few, many), or a class if it is expanded.

J gene | clone size | D gene | V gene | CDR3 protein | CDR3 DNA
TRBJ2-1 | NA | TRBD1 | TRBV5-4 | CASSLALGGQNEQFF | TGTGCCAGCAGCTTGGCCTTAGGGGGACAGAATGAGCAGTTCTTC
TRBJ1-2 | NA | TRBD1 | TRBV6-1 | CASTLGTGSNYGYTF | TGTGCCAGCACCCTGGGGACAGGGAGTAACTATGGCTACACCTTC
TRBJ1-1 | NA | NA | TRBV30 | CAWSVGANTEAFF | TGTGCCTGGAGTGTAGGCGCCAACACTGAAGCTTTCTTT
TRBJ2-7 | NA | NA | TRBV10-3 | CAITDSKGNEQYF | TGTGCCATCACCGATTCTAAAGGCAACGAGCAGTACTTC
TRBJ1-1 | few | NA | TRBV29-1 | CSVVMGLNTEAFF | TGCAGCGTTGTGATGGGGTTGAACACTGAAGCTTTCTTT
TRBJ2-1 | NA | NA | TRBV29-1 | CSVELRRAGAVDEQFF | TGCAGCGTTGAACTTCGTCGGGCAGGGGCTGTCGATGAGCAGTTCTTC
TRBJ1-1 | NA | NA | TRBV28 | CASTPGGEPEAFF | TGTGCCAGCACCCCTGGGGGTGAACCTGAAGCTTTCTTT
TRBJ1-5 | NA | NA | TRBV4-1 | CASSPGPYSNQPQHF | TGCGCCAGCAGCCCCGGACCCTATAGCAATCAGCCCCAGCATTTT
TRBJ1-1 | NA | TRBD1 | TRBV19 | CASRGAGNVEAFF | TGTGCCAGCAGGGGGGCCGGGAATGTTGAAGCTTTCTTT
TRBJ1-1 | NA | NA | TRBV6-5 | CASSRGGELGAFF | TGTGCCAGCAGTCGTGGGGGGGAATTGGGAGCTTTCTTT
TRBJ1-6 | NA | NA | TRBV4-1 | CASSQEGRGKNSPLHF | TGCGCCAGCAGCCAAGAGGGCAGGGGTAAGAATTCACCCCTCCACTTT
TRBJ1-2 | NA | NA | TRBV7-2 | CASSLTVGTPTINYGYTF | TGTGCCAGCAGCTTAACCGTGGGCACCCCAACCATCAACTATGGCTACACCTTC
TRBJ1-2 | NA | TRBD1 | TRBV5-1 | CASSLTGDYGYTF | TGCGCCAGCAGCTTGACAGGGGACTATGGCTACACCTTC
TRBJ1-4 | NA | NA | TRBV6-1 | CASMDGTSLEKLFF | TGTGCCAGCATGGATGGGACTTCTTTGGAAAAACTGTTTTTT
TRBJ2-3 | NA | NA | TRBV5-1 | CASSLRLRTDTQYF | TGCGCCAGCAGCTTGCGACTACGCACAGATACGCAGTATTTT
TRBJ2-5 | NA | TRBD2 | TRBV11-3 | CASSPGTSGYQETQYF | TGTGCCAGCAGCCCAGGGACTAGCGGATACCAAGAGACCCAGTACTTC
TRBJ1-2 | NA | TRBD1 | TRBV2 | CASSPRQGRSYGYTF | TGTGCCAGCAGCCCTAGACAGGGGAGGAGCTATGGCTACACCTTC
TRBJ1-5 | NA | NA | TRBV4-2 | CASSQEVGGNSNQPQHF | TGTGCCAGCAGCCAAGAAGTGGGAGGTAATAGCAATCAGCCCCAGCATTTT
TRBJ1-6 | NA | NA | TRBV6-5 | CASRKSSYNSPLHF | TGTGCCAGCAGAAAGAGCTCCTATAATTCACCCCTCCACTTT
TRBJ1-2 | NA | TRBD1 | TRBV2 | CASSVTRDSVYGYTF | TGTGCCAGCAGTGTGACCCGGGACAGCGTCTATGGCTACACCTTC
TRBJ2-3 | few | TRBD2 | TRBV9 | CASSVEGGGVLGDTQYF | TGTGCCAGCAGCGTAGAGGGCGGGGGGGTGTTGGGAGATACGCAGTATTTT
TRBJ1-5 | NA | NA | TRBV30 | CAWSVRGAFNQPQHF | TGTGCCTGGAGTGTACGCGGGGCCTTCAATCAGCCCCAGCATTTT
TRBJ1-2 | NA | NA | TRBV6-6 | CASSYSIRRGDYGYTF | TGTGCCAGCAGTTACTCGATCAGAAGGGGGGACTATGGCTACACCTTC
TRBJ1-4 | once | NA | TRBV5-1 | CASSLAGGDPSTNEKLFF | TGCGCCAGCAGCTTGGCCGGCGGAGACCCCTCAACTAATGAAAAACTGTTTTTT
TRBJ1-5 | once | TRBD1 | TRBV30 | CAWTGTGNGPQHF | TGTGCCTGGACCGGGACAGGGAACGGGCCCCAGCATTTT
TRBJ2-7 | NA | TRBD2 | TRBV6-5 | CASSYLGGFPYEQYF | TGTGCCAGCAGTTACCTGGGGGGGTTCCCCTACGAGCAGTACTTC
TRBJ2-2 | NA | NA | TRBV6-4 | CASTLEGGQTGELFF | TGTGCCAGCACCCTCGAGGGGGGGCAAACCGGGGAGCTGTTTTTT
TRBJ2-3 | NA | TRBD2 | TRBV7-3 | CASSSGLAGGTDTQYF | TGTGCCAGCAGCTCCGGACTAGCGGGAGGCACAGATACGCAGTATTTT
TRBJ1-1 | few | NA | TRBV29-1 | CSVEDRAGVMNTEAFF | TGCAGCGTTGAAGATCGCGCAGGGGTAATGAACACTGAAGCTTTCTTT
TRBJ1-1 | NA | TRBD1 | TRBV10-3 | CAIKKQGAGTEAFF | TGTGCCATCAAGAAGCAGGGGGCTGGCACTGAAGCTTTCTTT
TRBJ2-7 | NA | NA | TRBV2 | CASSEDRGYEQYF | TGTGCCAGCAGCGAGGACAGAGGCTACGAGCAGTACTTC
TRBJ1-5 | NA | NA | TRBV28 | CASSPDRTTDQPQHF | TGTGCCAGCAGTCCCGACAGAACCACGGATCAGCCCCAGCATTTT
TRBJ2-1 | few | TRBD2 | TRBV15 | CATSRESSGRAYNEQFF | TGTGCCACCAGCAGAGAGTCTAGCGGGAGGGCCTACAATGAGCAGTTCTTC
TRBJ1-1 | NA | NA | TRBV9 | CASSVGGEAAWAEAFF | TGTGCCAGCAGCGTAGGAGGGGAGGCAGCTTGGGCTGAAGCTTTCTTT
TRBJ1-5 | NA | TRBD1 | TRBV25-1 | CASSAGQANNQPQHF | TGTGCCAGCAGTGCCGGACAGGCCAACAATCAGCCCCAGCATTTT
TRBJ1-1 | NA | NA | TRBV6-6 | CASSYRTIMNTEAFF | TGTGCCAGCAGTTACCGGACGATTATGAACACTGAAGCTTTCTTT
TRBJ2-3 | NA | TRBD2 | TRBV27 | CASSLGLAANTDTQYF | TGTGCCAGCAGTTTAGGACTAGCGGCAAACACAGATACGCAGTATTTT
TRBJ2-7 | NA | NA | TRBV5-1 | CASSLYGDREQYF | TGCGCCAGCAGCTTGTACGGGGATCGAGAGCAGTACTTC
TRBJ2-1 | NA | NA | TRBV4-3 | CASSQDGAGPYNEQFF | TGCGCCAGCAGCCAAGATGGGGCGGGTCCATACAATGAGCAGTTCTTC
TRBJ2-2 | NA | NA | TRBV19 | CASSTQGFGELFF | TGTGCCAGTAGTACCCAGGGGTTCGGGGAGCTGTTTTTT
TRBJ2-1 | NA | TRBD1 | TRBV5-4 | CASSFLGQDNEQFF | TGTGCCAGCAGCTTCTTGGGACAGGACAATGAGCAGTTCTTC
TRBJ2-1 | NA | TRBD2 | TRBV9 | CASRRTSDFYNEQFF | TGTGCCAGCAGGAGGACTAGCGATTTCTACAATGAGCAGTTCTTC
TRBJ2-7 | few | TRBD1 | TRBV11-2 | CASSSLRGTGNEQYF | TGTGCCAGCAGCTCCCTGCGTGGGACAGGGAACGAGCAGTACTTC
TRBJ2-7 | NA | TRBD1 | TRBV7-8 | CASSPLGGRGEQYF | TGTGCCAGCAGCCCTCTAGGGGGCCGGGGCGAGCAGTACTTC
TRBJ2-7 | NA | NA | TRBV7-2 | CASSLTGSSYEQYF | TGTGCCAGCAGCTTAACAGGAAGCTCCTACGAGCAGTACTTC